This T cell receptor (beta chain) was observed in a study of T cells in localized non-small cell lung cancer. Study observations and caveats: Of the top 100 tumor clones, median around 50 were in adjacent lung, 25 to 35 among its top 100.

Assay used: immunoSEQ multiplex PCR; TCRdb lists only in-frame clones, some missing. The sample lists about 2,000 clones, 20% to 25% occurring once. There are a few counts of this clone. The antigen remains undetermined. V trimming: 6 bases; J trimming: 8 bases; junction bases outside the gene matches: 7. CDR3 size: 14 residues. CDR1 and CDR2 (germline): MDHEN, SYDVKM. Sequences were derived from normal lung tissue next to the tumor, sampled before any cancer treatment. The clonotype originates from a male donor older than 55 with stage I lung adenocarcinoma. The gene calls are TRBV28 and TRBJ1-1; 12 positions agree with TRBD1. The CDR3 DNA reads as TGTGCCAGCAGAACGGGACAGGGGGCCTTAGAAGCTTTCTTT. It yields the protein CASRTGQGALEAFF.